This T cell receptor beta chain is drawn from a study of T cell responses to AZD1222 COVID-19 vaccine. The CDR3 contains 16 residues. The V gene's germline CDR1 is SGHAT and CDR2 FQNNGV. The V segment lost 1 base and the J segment 6 bases; nucleotides outside the gene matches: 10. The data were produced by immunoSEQ multiplex PCR, yet TCRdb's version contains in-frame clones alone and is incomplete. Of 85,000 to 100,000 clones in the sample, roughly 91% were seen once. The starting material was peripheral blood, obtained on day 0 of AZD1222 vaccination. The chain has TRBV11-2 and TRBJ1-2; 8 bases agree with TRBD1. This TCR came from an adult in good health. Here the CDR3 DNA reads TGTGCCAGCAGCTTAGTGGGCAGGGGGCGCATCAATGGCTACACCTTC. It encodes CASSLVGRGRINGYTF.